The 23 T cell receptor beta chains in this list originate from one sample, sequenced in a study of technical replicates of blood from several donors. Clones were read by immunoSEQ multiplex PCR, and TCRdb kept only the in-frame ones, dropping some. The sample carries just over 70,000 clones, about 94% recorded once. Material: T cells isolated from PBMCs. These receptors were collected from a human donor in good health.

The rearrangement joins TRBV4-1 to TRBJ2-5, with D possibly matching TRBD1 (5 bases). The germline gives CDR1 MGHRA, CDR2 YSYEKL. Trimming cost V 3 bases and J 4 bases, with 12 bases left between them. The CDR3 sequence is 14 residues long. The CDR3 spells CASSQARVAETQYF. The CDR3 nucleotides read TGCGCCAGCAGCCAGGCCAGGGTGGCAGAGACCCAGTACTTC.

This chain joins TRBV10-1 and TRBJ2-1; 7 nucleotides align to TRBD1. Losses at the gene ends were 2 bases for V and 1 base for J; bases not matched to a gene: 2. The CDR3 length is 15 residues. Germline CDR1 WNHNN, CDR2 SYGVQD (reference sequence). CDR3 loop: CASSEDRDSYNEQFF. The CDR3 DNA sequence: TGCGCCAGCAGTGAGGACAGGGATTCCTACAATGAGCAGTTCTTC.

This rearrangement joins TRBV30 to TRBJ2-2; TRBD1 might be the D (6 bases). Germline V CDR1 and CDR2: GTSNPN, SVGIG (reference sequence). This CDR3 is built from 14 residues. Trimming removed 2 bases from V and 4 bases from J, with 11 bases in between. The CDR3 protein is CAWSSDSGTGELFF. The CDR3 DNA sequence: TGTGCCTGGAGTTCGGACAGCGGCACCGGGGAGCTGTTTTTT.

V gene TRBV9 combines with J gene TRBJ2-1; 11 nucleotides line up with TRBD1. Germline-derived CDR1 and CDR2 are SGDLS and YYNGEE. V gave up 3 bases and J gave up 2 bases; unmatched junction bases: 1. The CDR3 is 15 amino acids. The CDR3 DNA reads TGTGCCAGCAGCGAGGGACAGGGGGCCTACAATGAGCAGTTCTTC. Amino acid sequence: CASSEGQGAYNEQFF.

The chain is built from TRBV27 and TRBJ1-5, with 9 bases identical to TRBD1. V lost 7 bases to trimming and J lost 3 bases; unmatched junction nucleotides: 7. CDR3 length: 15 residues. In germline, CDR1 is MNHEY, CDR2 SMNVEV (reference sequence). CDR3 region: CASIAWDRDNQPQHF. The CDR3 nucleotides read TGTGCCAGCATCGCTTGGGACAGGGACAATCAGCCCCAGCATTTT.

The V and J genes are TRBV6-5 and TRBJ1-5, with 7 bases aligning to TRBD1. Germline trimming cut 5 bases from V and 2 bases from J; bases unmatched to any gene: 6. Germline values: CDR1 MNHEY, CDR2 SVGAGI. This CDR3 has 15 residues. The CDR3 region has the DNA TGTGCCAGCAGTCAGGGGGTTGCGGGCAATCAGCCCCAGCATTTT. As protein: CASSQGVAGNQPQHF.

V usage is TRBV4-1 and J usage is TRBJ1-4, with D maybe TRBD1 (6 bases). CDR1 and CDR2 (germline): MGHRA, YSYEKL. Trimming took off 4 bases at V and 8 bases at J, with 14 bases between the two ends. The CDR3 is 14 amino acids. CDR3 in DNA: TGCGCCAGCAGCCTGGGACAAATTGTGGAAAAACTGTTTTTT. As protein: CASSLGQIVEKLFF.

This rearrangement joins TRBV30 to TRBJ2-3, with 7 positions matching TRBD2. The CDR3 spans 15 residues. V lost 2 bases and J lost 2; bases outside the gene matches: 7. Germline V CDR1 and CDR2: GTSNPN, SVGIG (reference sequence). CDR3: CAWSREAGYTDTQYF. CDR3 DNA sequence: TGTGCCTGGAGTCGGGAAGCGGGGTACACAGATACGCAGTATTTT.

This CDR3 is CATSRTGSLNTEAFF. The DNA for the CDR3 is TGTGCCACCAGCAGAACAGGGAGTTTGAACACTGAAGCTTTCTTT. The V and J genes are TRBV15 and TRBJ1-1, with D tentatively TRBD1 (6 bases). The CDR3 covers 15 residues. V lost 2 bases to trimming and J lost 0 bases, with 10 bases between them. Germline V gene sequence: CDR1 LNHNV, CDR2 YYDKDF (reference sequence).

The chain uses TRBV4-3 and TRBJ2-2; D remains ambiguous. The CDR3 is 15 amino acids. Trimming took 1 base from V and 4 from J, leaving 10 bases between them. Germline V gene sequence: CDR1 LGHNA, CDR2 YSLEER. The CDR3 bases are TGCGCCAGCAGCCAAGTATCCACAGCCACCGGGGAGCTGTTTTTT. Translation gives CASSQVSTATGELFF.

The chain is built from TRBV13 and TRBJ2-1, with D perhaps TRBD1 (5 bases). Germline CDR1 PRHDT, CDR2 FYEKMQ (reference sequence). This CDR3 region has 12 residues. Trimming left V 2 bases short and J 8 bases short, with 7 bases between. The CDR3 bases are TGTGCCAGCAGCTTACGCAGGGATGAGCAGTTCTTC. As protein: CASSLRRDEQFF.

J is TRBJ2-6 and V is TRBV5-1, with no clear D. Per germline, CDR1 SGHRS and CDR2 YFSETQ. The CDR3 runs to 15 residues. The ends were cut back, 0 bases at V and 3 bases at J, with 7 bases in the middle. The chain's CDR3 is CASSLAGGGANVLTF. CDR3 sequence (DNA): TGCGCCAGCAGCTTGGCTGGCGGTGGGGCCAACGTCCTGACTTTC. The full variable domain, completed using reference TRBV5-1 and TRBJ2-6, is KAGVTQTPRYLIKTRGQQVTLSCSPISGHRSVSWYQQTPGQGLQFLFEYFSETQRNKGNFPGRFSGRQFSNSRSEMNVSTLELGDSALYLCASSLAGGGANVLTFGAGSRLTVL.

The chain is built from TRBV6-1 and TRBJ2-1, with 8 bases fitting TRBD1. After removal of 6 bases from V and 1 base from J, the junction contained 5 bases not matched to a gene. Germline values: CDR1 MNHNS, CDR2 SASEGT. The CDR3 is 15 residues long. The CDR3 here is CASRATGGSYNEQFF. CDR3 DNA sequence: TGTGCCAGCAGGGCTACAGGGGGGTCCTACAATGAGCAGTTCTTC.

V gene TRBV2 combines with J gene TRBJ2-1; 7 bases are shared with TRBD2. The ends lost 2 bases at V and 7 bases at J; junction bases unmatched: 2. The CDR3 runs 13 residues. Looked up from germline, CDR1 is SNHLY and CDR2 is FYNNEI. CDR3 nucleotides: TGTGCCAGCAGTGAATGGGGGGGAAATGAGCAGTTCTTC. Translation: CASSEWGGNEQFF.

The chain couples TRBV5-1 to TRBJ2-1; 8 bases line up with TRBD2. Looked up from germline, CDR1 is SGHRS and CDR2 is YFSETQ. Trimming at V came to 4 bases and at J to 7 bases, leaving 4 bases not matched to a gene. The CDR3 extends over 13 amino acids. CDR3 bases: TGCGCCAGCAGCACGGGAGGGCCAAATGAGCAGTTCTTC. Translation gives CASSTGGPNEQFF.

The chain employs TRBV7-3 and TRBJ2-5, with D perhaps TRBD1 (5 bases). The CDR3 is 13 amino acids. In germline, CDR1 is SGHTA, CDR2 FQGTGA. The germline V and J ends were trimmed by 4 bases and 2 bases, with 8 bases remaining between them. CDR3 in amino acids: CASSSDRQETQYF. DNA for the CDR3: TGTGCCAGCAGCTCCGACAGACAAGAGACCCAGTACTTC.

CDR3 in amino acids: CASSSDREFGNTIYF. The CDR3 nucleotides are TGTGCCAGCAGCTCGGACAGGGAGTTTGGAAACACCATATATTTT. V usage is TRBV11-3 and J usage is TRBJ1-3, with 8 bases matching TRBD1. With 4 bases clipped from V and 3 bases from J, the junction kept 5 bases outside the gene matches. The CDR3 contains 15 residues. CDR1 is SGHNT, CDR2 YENEEA, per germline. The full variable domain, completed using reference TRBV11-3 and TRBJ1-3, is EAGVVQSPRYKIIEKKQPVAFWCNPISGHNTLYWYLQNLGQGPELLIRYENEEAVDDSQLPKDRFSAERLKGVDSTLKIQPAELGDSAVYLCASSSDREFGNTIYFGEGSWLTVV.

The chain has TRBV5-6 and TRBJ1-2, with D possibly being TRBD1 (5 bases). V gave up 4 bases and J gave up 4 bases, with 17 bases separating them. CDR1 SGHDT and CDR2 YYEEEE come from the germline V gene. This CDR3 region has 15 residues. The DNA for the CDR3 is TGTGCCAGCAGCCTCTGGGGGGACTCCCGCTATGGCTACACCTTC. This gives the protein CASSLWGDSRYGYTF. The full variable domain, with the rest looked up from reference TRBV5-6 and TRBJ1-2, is DAGVTQSPTHLIKTRGQQVTLRCSPKSGHDTVSWYQQALGQGPQFIFQYYEEEERQRGNFPDRFSGHQFPNYSSELNVNALLLGDSALYLCASSLWGDSRYGYTFGSGTRLTVV.

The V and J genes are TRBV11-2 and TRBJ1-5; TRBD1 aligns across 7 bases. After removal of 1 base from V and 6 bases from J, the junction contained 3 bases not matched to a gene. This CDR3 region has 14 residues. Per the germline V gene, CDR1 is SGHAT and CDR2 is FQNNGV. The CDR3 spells CASSLGQGTQPQHF. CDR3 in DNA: TGTGCCAGCAGCTTAGGACAGGGTACTCAGCCCCAGCATTTT. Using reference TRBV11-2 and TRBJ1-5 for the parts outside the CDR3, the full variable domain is EAGVAQSPRYKIIEKRQSVAFWCNPISGHATLYWYQQILGQGPKLLIQFQNNGVVDDSQLPKDRFSAERLKGVDSTLKIQPAKLEDSAVYLCASSLGQGTQPQHFGDGTRLSIL.

Here the CDR3 reads CATSRDRGTNYGYTF. The CDR3 DNA reads TGTGCCACCAGCAGAGATAGAGGGACTAACTATGGCTACACCTTC. This chain uses TRBV15 with TRBJ1-2; D not resolved. The CDR3 loop spans 15 amino acids. Per germline, CDR1 LNHNV and CDR2 YYDKDF (reference sequence). V lost 0 bases and J lost 0, with 8 bases in between.

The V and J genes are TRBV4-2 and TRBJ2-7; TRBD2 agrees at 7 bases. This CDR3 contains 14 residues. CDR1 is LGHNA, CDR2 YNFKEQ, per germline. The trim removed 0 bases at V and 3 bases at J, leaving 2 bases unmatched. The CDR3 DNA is TGTGCCAGCAGCCAAGACCCTAGCGGCTACGAGCAGTACTTC. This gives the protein CASSQDPSGYEQYF.

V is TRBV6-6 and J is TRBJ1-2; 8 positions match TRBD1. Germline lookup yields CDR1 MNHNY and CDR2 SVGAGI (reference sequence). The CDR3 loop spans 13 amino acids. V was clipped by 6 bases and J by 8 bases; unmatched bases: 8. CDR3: CASRINRGDGYTF. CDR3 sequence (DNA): TGTGCCAGCAGAATCAACAGGGGGGACGGCTACACCTTC.

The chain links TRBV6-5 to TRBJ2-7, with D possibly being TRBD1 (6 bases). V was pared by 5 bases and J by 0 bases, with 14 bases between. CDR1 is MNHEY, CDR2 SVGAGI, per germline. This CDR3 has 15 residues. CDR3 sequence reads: CASSRPGHSSYEQYF. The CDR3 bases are TGTGCCAGCAGTCGACCGGGACATAGCTCCTACGAGCAGTACTTC.